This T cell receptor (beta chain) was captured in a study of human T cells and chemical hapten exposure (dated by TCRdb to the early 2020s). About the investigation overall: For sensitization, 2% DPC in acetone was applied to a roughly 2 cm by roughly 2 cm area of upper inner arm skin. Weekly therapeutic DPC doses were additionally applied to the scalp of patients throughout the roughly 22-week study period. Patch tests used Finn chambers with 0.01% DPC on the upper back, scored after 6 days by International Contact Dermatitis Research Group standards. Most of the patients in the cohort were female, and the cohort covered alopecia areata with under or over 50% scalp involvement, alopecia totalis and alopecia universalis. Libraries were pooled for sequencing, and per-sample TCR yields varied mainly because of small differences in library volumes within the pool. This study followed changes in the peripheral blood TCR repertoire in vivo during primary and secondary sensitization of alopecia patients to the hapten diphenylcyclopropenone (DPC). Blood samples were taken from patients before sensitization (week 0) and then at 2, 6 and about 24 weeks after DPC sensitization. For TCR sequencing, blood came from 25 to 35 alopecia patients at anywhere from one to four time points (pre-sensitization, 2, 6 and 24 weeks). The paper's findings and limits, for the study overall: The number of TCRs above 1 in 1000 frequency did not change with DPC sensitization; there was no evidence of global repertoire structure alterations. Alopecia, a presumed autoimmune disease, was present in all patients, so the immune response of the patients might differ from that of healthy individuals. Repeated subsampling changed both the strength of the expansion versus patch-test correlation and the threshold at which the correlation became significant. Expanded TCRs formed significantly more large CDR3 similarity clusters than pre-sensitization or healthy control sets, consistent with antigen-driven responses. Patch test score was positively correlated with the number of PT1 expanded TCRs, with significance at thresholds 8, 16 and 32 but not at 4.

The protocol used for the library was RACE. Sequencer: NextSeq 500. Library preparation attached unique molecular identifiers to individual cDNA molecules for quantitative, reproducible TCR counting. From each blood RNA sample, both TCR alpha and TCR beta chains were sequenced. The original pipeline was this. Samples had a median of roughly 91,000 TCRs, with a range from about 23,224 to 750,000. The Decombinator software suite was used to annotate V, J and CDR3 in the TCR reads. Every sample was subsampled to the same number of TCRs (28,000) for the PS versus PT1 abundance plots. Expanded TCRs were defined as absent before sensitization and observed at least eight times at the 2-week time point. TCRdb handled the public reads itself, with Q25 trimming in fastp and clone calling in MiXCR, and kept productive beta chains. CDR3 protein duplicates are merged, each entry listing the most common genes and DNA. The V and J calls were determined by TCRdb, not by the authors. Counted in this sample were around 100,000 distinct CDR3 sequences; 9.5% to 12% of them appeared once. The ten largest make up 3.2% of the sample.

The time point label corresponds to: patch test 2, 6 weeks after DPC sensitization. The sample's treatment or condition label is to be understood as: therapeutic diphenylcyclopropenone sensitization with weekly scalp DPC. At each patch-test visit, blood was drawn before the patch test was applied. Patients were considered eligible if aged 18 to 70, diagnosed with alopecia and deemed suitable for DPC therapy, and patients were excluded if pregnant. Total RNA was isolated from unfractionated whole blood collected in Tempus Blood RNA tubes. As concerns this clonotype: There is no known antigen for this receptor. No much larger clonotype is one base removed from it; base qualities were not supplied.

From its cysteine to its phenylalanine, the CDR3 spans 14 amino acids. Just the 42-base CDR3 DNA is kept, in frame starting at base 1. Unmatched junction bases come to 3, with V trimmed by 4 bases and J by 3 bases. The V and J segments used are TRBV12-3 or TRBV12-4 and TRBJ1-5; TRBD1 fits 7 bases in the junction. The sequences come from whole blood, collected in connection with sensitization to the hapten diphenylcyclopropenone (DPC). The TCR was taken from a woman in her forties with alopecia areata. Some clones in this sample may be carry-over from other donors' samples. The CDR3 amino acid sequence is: CASSSTGNNQPQHF. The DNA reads TGTGCCAGCAGTTCGACAGGGAACAATCAGCCCCAGCATTTT.